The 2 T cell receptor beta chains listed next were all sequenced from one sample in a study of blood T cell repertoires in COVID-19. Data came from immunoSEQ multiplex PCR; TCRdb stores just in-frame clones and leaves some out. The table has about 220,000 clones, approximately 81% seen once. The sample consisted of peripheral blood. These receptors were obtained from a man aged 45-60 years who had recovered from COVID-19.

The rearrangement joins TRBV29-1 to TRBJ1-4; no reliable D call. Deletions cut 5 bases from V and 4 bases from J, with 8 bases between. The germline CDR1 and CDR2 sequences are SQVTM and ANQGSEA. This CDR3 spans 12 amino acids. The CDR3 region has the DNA TGCAGCGTTCAAGTCGGTAATGAAAAACTGTTTTTT. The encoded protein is CSVQVGNEKLFF.

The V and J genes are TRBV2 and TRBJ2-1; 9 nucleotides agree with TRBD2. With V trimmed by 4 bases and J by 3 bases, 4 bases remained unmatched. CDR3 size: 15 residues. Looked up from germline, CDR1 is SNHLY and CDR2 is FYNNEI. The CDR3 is CASSASSGDYNEQFF. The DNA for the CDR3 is TGTGCCAGCAGTGCTTCTAGCGGGGACTACAATGAGCAGTTCTTC. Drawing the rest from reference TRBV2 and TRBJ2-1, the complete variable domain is EPEVTQTPSHQVTQMGQEVILRCVPISNHLYFYWYRQILGQKVEFLVSFYNNEISEKSEIFDDQFSVERPDGSNFTLKIRSTKLEDSAMYFCASSASSGDYNEQFFGPGTRLTVL.